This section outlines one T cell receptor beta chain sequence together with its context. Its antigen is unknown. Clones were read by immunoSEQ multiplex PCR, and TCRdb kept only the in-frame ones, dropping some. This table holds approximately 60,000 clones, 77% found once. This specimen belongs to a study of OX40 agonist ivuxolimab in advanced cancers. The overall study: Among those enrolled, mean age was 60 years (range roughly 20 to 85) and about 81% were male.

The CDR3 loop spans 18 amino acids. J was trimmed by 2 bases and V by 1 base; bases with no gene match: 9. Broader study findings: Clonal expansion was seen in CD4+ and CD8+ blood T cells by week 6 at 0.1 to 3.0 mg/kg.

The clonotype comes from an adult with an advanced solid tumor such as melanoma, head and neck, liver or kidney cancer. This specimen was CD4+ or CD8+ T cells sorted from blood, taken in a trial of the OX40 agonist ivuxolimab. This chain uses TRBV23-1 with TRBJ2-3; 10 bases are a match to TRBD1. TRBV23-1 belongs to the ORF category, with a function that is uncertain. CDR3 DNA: TGCGCCAGCAGTCAATGCCCCGGACAGGGGGTGGTCACAGATACGCAGTATTTT. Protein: CASSQCPGQGVVTDTQYF.